This TCR beta chain was captured by sequencing in a study of T cell clones after liver transplantation. Some clones are missing from TCRdb's copy, which holds only in-frame ones; the method was immunoSEQ multiplex PCR. The sample has about 22,000 clones, roughly 69% seen once; the top ten hold about 2.6%. Looked up from germline, CDR1 is SGHKS and CDR2 is YYEKEE (reference sequence). Between the trimmed V and J ends, which lost 1 base and 7 bases, there was a span of 12 bases. There are 14 residues in the CDR3. By share, this clone counts as medium-sized (0.01 to 0.1%). The TCR comes from a human donor who received a liver transplant. The sample here was CD4+ T cells from blood, taken before liver transplant. The V call is TRBV5-5, the J call TRBJ1-5; D is uncertain. DNA of the CDR3: TGTGCCAGCAGCTTGACGCAGGTAGGACAGCCCCAGCATTTT. Amino acids: CASSLTQVGQPQHF. The variable domain in full, completed from reference TRBV5-5 and TRBJ1-5, reads DAGVTQSPTHLIKTRGQQVTLRCSPISGHKSVSWYQQVLGQGPQFIFQYYEKEERGRGNFPDRFSARQFPNYSSELNVNALLLGDSALYLCASSLTQVGQPQHFGDGTRLSIL.